This T cell receptor (beta chain) was sequenced for a study of T cells in Graves' hyperthyroidism and ophthalmopathy (dated by TCRdb to the late 2010s). Regarding the complete study: Peripheral blood samples were taken at the time of initial diagnosis, prior to any treatment. The paper reports TCR Vbeta CDR3 sequencing of roughly 140 peripheral blood samples: 40 to 45 ophthalmopathy, over 70 hyperthyroidism and roughly 17 progressor patients. In six Graves' hyperthyroidism patients, the study also compared T-cell repertoires from thyroid tissue with T-cell repertoires from blood. After sampling, hyperthyroidism patients received methimazole starting at 30 mg daily, and ophthalmopathy patients received high-dose intravenous methylprednisolone. For training and testing, the 100 or so patients in the discovery cohort were randomly divided in a 7:3 ratio. TCR V-J signatures able to tell the groups apart were searched for in a discovery cohort of about a hundred patients, of whom approximately 40 had Graves' ophthalmopathy and around 57 had stable Graves' hyperthyroidism. An independent validation cohort of around 19 hyperthyroidism patients and 17 patients who later progressed to ophthalmopathy tested prospective prediction of ophthalmopathy. Beyond this particular receptor, the publication reports: Blood samples also contained most of the expanded thyroid clonotypes (frequency above 0.001), which suggests that blood repertoires may reflect thyroid immune responses. In validation, progression to ophthalmopathy was predicted by the model with 70.59% sensitivity and roughly 72% specificity, a median of roughly 6.4 months before onset. Sample size was not statistically predetermined, and investigators were not blinded to group allocation. In cross-validation, a model built on a 13 V-J signature told ophthalmopathy apart from stable hyperthyroidism with 85% to 90% sensitivity and about 81% specificity, and in testing the same model reached 80%/75%.

Reading the germline V gene gives CDR1 MNHNS and CDR2 SASEGT. Inclusive of the bounding cysteine and phenylalanine, the CDR3 is 16 residues long. Only the CDR3 DNA stays, 48 bases, in frame from base 1. Here V drops 7 bases and J drops 6 bases, and the junction holds 15 bases not matched to any gene. Ophthalmopathy patients had moderately to severely active disease, Clinical Activity Score of at least 3, NOSPECS grade of at least 4, and duration under 3 months. Patients with uncontrolled infections, other autoimmune diseases, pregnancy or lactation were excluded. Diagnoses relied on clinical symptoms, serum thyroxine and TRAb, thyroid ultrasound and orbital computed tomography. PBMCs were separated from 10 ml of fresh peripheral blood using Ficoll-Paque density gradient centrifugation. Total RNA was extracted with Trizol reagent, and quality was checked on an Agilent 2100 Bioanalyzer. The TCR beta CDR3 regions were amplified from the RNA transcripts. A first-round RT-PCR of the TCR CDR3 used the HTBI primer set with the Qiagen OneStep RT-PCR kit. A second multiplex PCR round built the libraries, followed by size selection and purification. Paired-end sequencing of the libraries was performed with 100 bp reads on an Illumina HiSeq2000. As for the authors' bioinformatics: SOAPnuke was used to process the raw data, throwing out any read that contained adapters or uncalled bases, had a mean Phred below 15, or lacked an exact constant-primer or identifier match. COPE v1.2.5 was used to merge high-quality paired reads, and clonotypes were defined as unique nucleotide sequences. MiTCR v1.1 was used to align the clonotypes against IMGT TRBV, TRBD and TRBJ reference segments. Only V-J combinations with frequency above 0.0001, covering 99% to 99.2% of repertoires, were analysed. The TCS score was defined as the ratio of F50 (clonal expansion) to E x V (chaos), calculated using BLOSUM62-based TCRdist between CDR3 peptides within each V-J. Welch's t-statistics and random forest reduced fewer than 600 V-J features to 13, which were used in a naive Bayes classifier (R e1071). The public sequencing data were trimmed at Q25 with fastp and processed into clonotypes with MiXCR by TCRdb, which kept only in-frame beta chains. CDR3 protein sequences are deduplicated, and each keeps its most common genes and DNA. The V and J calls come from TCRdb's annotation, not from the publication. A total of 500,000 to 750,000 distinct CDR3 sequences appear in this sample, 13% to 15% of them only once. The ten largest account for more than 6% of the sample.

This clonotype was observed a handful of times. Which antigen it targets is not known. Within one base of it there is no much larger clone, and no base qualities were kept. Sequenced material: blood. This chain joins TRBV6-1 to TRBJ2-7, and TRBD1 aligns with 10 junction nucleotides. This receptor was taken from a woman aged 18-29 years with Graves' ophthalmopathy. The CDR3 reads CASTLHRQGALVEQYF. The DNA sequence is given as TGTGCCAGCACCCTACACCGACAGGGGGCGCTTGTCGAGCAGTACTTC.